This T cell receptor beta chain derives from a study of T cells in tuberculosis. Overall study results and limits: Shorter CDR3-alpha in active tuberculosis partly drove smaller distances.

Time point given: new active TB diagnosis, blood taken before or within 7 days of starting treatment. Profiled with immunoSEQ multiplex PCR; TCRdb holds only in-frame clones, not every one. This sample yields some 49,000 clones, of which nearly 95% are seen a single time; 1.1% to 1.5% belongs to the top ten. About this clone itself: Its antigen is undetermined.

Germline CDR1 DFQATT, CDR2 SNEGSKA (reference sequence). The CDR3 is 11 amino acids. V lost 3 bases and J lost 7, with 9 bases in between. The chain carries TRBV20-1 and TRBJ1-2, with a tentative D call TRBD1 (5 bases). Sequences were derived from PBMCs, sampled at tuberculosis diagnosis. The clonotype was recovered from an adult with tuberculosis. DNA of the CDR3: TGCAGTGCTAGCAGGGAGGGTGGCTACACCTTC. Residues: CSASREGGYTF.